Sequencing of this TCR beta chain was carried out in a study of a mutant IDH1 vaccine in newly diagnosed glioma. Points on this clone: Its antigen is currently unknown. The germline gene is not matched at one end of the junction; a read error may be the cause.

Time point defined: week 35, safety follow-up. It was 300 ug of mutant IDH1 20-mer peptide that made up each vaccine dose, given with topical imiquimod. CDR1 and CDR2 from the germline V gene are SSHAT and FNYEAQ (reference sequence). This CDR3 region has 13 residues. TCRdb keeps only in-frame clones here, not all; method: immunoSEQ multiplex PCR. Of tens of thousands of clones listed, 85% to 90% are singletons. The genes are TRBV7-7 and TRBJ1-1; 7 bases line up with TRBD1. The TCR originated in a man in his forties with glioma. This material consisted of PBMCs, taken from a glioma patient whose treatment included an IDH1 peptide vaccine. The CDR3 DNA reads as TGTGCTAGCAGCTTTTCCCAAGGGGGCGAAGCTTTCTTT. Protein: CASSFSQGGEAFF.